Listed below are T cell receptor beta chains from one sample, sequenced in a study of blood T cell repertoires in COVID-19. Measured with immunoSEQ multiplex PCR; TCRdb has only the in-frame clones, and not every one. The data hold roughly 90,000 clones, with 85% observed a single time. Material: peripheral blood. The source of these receptors is a man older than 75 with acute or convalescent COVID-19. Each CDR3 is given with its conserved first and last residue. D genes are given only for firm matches.

TRBD2,TRBV10-2,CASRNSGAGGLGEQFF
TRBD2,TRBV19,CASSRTSGQETQYF
TRBD1,TRBV28,CASSSEGQGVLGYTF
NA,TRBV14,CASSQDLGKLFF
TRBD2,TRBV10-3,CAIRVTSGNAYEQYF
NA,TRBV29-1,CSVEGIGRQTQYF
NA,TRBV29-1,CSVRIGGWNEKLFF
TRBD1,TRBV12-3/TRBV12-4,CASSWRQGLHYF
NA,TRBV12-3/TRBV12-4,CASSLRDNSPLHF
TRBD1,TRBV19,CASRQGADYGYTF
TRBD1,TRBV7-9,CASSLGDRGIADTQYF
TRBD2,TRBV11-2,CASSLAGTSGSSEQFF
NA,TRBV5-1,CASNPTGTNYEQYF
TRBD1,TRBV5-8,CASSLGQGVLSNQPQHF
TRBD2,TRBV7-9,CASSLEGLARTKNEQFF
NA,TRBV7-6,CASASAGGDYGYTF
NA,TRBV28,CASSFSTAFPTNEKLFF
NA,TRBV2,CASSLSYEQYF
NA,TRBV19,CASGQPQHF
TRBD1,TRBV9,CASSVIPQGAGELFF
NA,TRBV30,CAWKTRGQGEQYF
TRBD2,TRBV9,CASSVASGPNTGELFF
NA,TRBV30,CASTKQGGQIYEQYF
TRBD2,TRBV6-2/TRBV6-3,CASSLPLAGKTGELFF
NA,TRBV28,CASLEGGGYNSPLHF
TRBD2,TRBV7-2,CASSPWTSSTDTQYF
TRBD2,TRBV20-1,CSAIEWGKAGAPDTDTQYF